Presented here are 32 T cell receptor beta chains from one specimen sequenced in a study of T cells in Graves' hyperthyroidism and ophthalmopathy. TCR beta CDR3 regions were amplified from RNA. The HTBI set primed first-round TCR CDR3 RT-PCR. TCRdb recomputed calls from the multiplex PCR reads with MiXCR, one row per CDR3 protein. The sample lists over 500,000 distinct CDR3 sequences, about 46% seen once, with about two fifths in the top ten. The sequenced material came from peripheral blood or thyroid tissue (not recorded which). The receptors were gathered from an adult woman with Graves' disease, either hyperthyroidism or ophthalmopathy (not recorded which).

The chain has TRBV19 and TRBJ2-1; TRBD2 matches 8 bases. With V trimmed by 7 bases and J by 12 bases, 11 bases remained unmatched. Per germline, CDR1 LNHDA and CDR2 SQIVND (reference sequence). The CDR3 is made up of 13 amino acids. The CDR3: CASNGGGLNVQFF. DNA for the CDR3: TGTGCCAGTAACGGCGGGGGGCTGAACGTGCAGTTCTTC.

The J gene is TRBJ1-1, the V gene TRBV7-9; D is uncertain. V lost 5 bases and J 10 bases, leaving 11 bases between the germline ends. The CDR3 runs to 11 residues. Germline V lookup: CDR1 SEHNR, CDR2 FQNEAQ (reference sequence). The DNA of the CDR3 is TGTGCCAGCAGCCCCCCTTCGGGAGCTTTCTTT. Translated: CASSPPSGAFF.

This clonotype came up many times. The rearrangement joins TRBV5-1 to TRBJ1-5; D not resolved. CDR1 and CDR2 from the germline V gene are SGHRS and YFSETQ. The CDR3 is 13 amino acids. V gave up 3 bases and J gave up 9 bases, with 13 bases separating them. CDR3 residues: CASSSTGKGPQHF. The CDR3 nucleotides are TGCGCCAGCAGCTCGACGGGGAAAGGGCCCCAGCATTTT.

The chain is built from TRBV7-2 and TRBJ2-7, with D hard to call. The CDR3 length is 11 residues. Per the germline V gene, CDR1 is SGHTA and CDR2 is FQGNSA. Trimming shortened V by 11 bases and J by 4 bases, and 12 bases separated the two germline ends. DNA for the CDR3: TGTGCCTGGAGTGTCCGTTACGAGCAGTACTTC. Translated, it gives CAWSVRYEQYF.

Many counts were recorded for this clonotype. The V and J genes are TRBV12-3 or TRBV12-4 and TRBJ2-7; no clear D. The CDR3 has 15 amino acids. The V end was cut by 9 bases, the J end by 1 base, with 19 bases between. The CDR3 nucleotides are TGTGCCAGTCATCCTGGTTTCGGCAGGTCCTACGAGCAGTACTTC. Translated, it gives CASHPGFGRSYEQYF.

This clonotype came up many times. This sequence joins TRBV4-2 and TRBJ2-5; maybe TRBD1 (5 bases). The length of the CDR3 is 13 residues. The V end was cut by 0 bases, the J end by 4 bases, with 6 bases between. Per germline, CDR1 LGHNA and CDR2 YNFKEQ. Here the CDR3 reads CASSQEQAETQYF. The CDR3 DNA reads TGTGCCAGCAGCCAAGAACAGGCAGAGACCCAGTACTTC.

This clonotype has a count of ten or more. V is TRBV7-9 and J is TRBJ2-7; D remains unclear. Trimming removed 6 bases from V and 2 bases from J, with 14 bases in between. The CDR3 is made up of 14 amino acids. Per germline, CDR1 SEHNR and CDR2 FQNEAQ (reference sequence). As DNA, the CDR3 is TGTGCCAGCAGTCCCCCCCGCGACCCCTACGAGCAGTACTTC. This sequence encodes CASSPPRDPYEQYF.

Ten or more counts support this clonotype. The chain combines TRBV19 with TRBJ1-5; D is perhaps TRBD1 (6 bases). The CDR3 loop spans 17 amino acids. CDR1 is LNHDA and CDR2 is SQIVND in the germline V gene (reference sequence). V lost 1 base to trimming and J lost 4 bases, with 17 bases between them. CDR3 region: CASSIGGGGGRNQPQHF. CDR3 DNA: TGTGCCAGTAGTATAGGTGGGGGAGGGGGACGTAATCAGCCCCAGCATTTT.

Ten or more counts support this clonotype. The gene calls are TRBV9 and TRBJ1-1; D is ambiguous. The CDR3 runs to 13 residues. Per germline, CDR1 SGDLS and CDR2 YYNGEE. With 0 bases removed from V and 0 bases from J, the gap between germline ends came to 3 bases. CDR3 loop: CASSVELNTEAFF. The DNA for the CDR3 is TGTGCCAGCAGCGTAGAATTGAACACTGAAGCTTTCTTT.

The chain joins TRBV20-1 to TRBJ2-7; no reliable D call. Per the germline V gene, CDR1 is DFQATT and CDR2 is SNEGSKA (reference sequence). V lost 7 bases and J 2 bases, leaving 12 bases between the germline ends. The CDR3 is 12 residues long. CDR3 loop: CSVRRWAYEQYF. The CDR3 DNA reads TGCAGTGTCCGCCGGTGGGCCTACGAGCAGTACTTC.

This clonotype was found once. This chain uses TRBV7-9 with TRBJ1-4; D is unclear. The CDR3 spans 13 residues. Germline CDR1 SEHNR, CDR2 FQNEAQ (reference sequence). V lost 6 bases to trimming and J lost 8 bases, with 13 bases between them. In DNA form, the CDR3 reads TGTGCCAGCAGACGCCAAGCGGGCGAAAAACTGTTTTTT. Translation gives CASRRQAGEKLFF.

This clonotype has a single count. V gene TRBV29-1 combines with J gene TRBJ2-5; TRBD1 agrees at 7 bases. There are 14 residues in the CDR3. Germline V gives CDR1 SQVTM, CDR2 ANQGSEA. The ends lost 6 bases at V and 4 bases at J; junction bases unmatched: 11. In DNA form, the CDR3 reads TGCAGCGTAGGAATTCAACAGGGGAGAGAGACCCAGTACTTC. Its protein is CSVGIQQGRETQYF.

The sample holds many counts of this clonotype. The chain uses TRBV29-1 and TRBJ1-5, with D perhaps TRBD1 (5 bases). The CDR3 runs to 13 residues. Germline CDR1 reads SQVTM; CDR2 reads ANQGSEA. Trimming took 5 bases from V and 7 from J, leaving 15 bases between them. The CDR3 DNA is TGCAGCGTTCAGAGAGGGTGGGGGCAGCCCCAGCATTTT. This sequence encodes CSVQRGWGQPQHF. Using reference TRBV29-1 and TRBJ1-5 for the parts outside the CDR3, the full variable domain is SAVISQKPSRDICQRGTSLTIQCQVDSQVTMMFWYRQQPGQSLTLIATANQGSEATYESGFVIDKFPISRPNLTFSTLTVSNMSPEDSSIYLCSVQRGWGQPQHFGDGTRLSIL.

The chain carries TRBV7-8 and TRBJ1-2; D not certain. Trimming removed 0 bases at V and 2 bases at J, with 7 bases between. CDR3 length equals 14 residues. Germline V CDR1 and CDR2: SGHVS, FQNEAQ. The CDR3 DNA sequence: TGTGCCAGCAGCTTAGCGCTCAGGAACTATGGCTACACCTTC. Translated: CASSLALRNYGYTF. The full variable domain, with the rest looked up from reference TRBV7-8 and TRBJ1-2, is GAGVSQSPRYKVAKRGQDVALRCDPISGHVSLFWYQQALGQGPEFLTYFQNEAQLDKSGLPSDRFFAERPEGSVSTLKIQRTQQEDSAVYLCASSLALRNYGYTFGSGTRLTVV.

This clonotype was counted many times. This chain links TRBV5-6 with TRBJ1-1; 8 positions match TRBD1. The germline V gene encodes CDR1 SGHDT and CDR2 YYEEEE. The CDR3 totals 15 residues. J gave up 4 bases and V 4 bases, and 9 bases lay outside the gene matches. CDR3 DNA: TGTGCCAGCAGCCCTCCGACAGGGGTGGCCACTGAAGCTTTCTTT. It codes for CASSPPTGVATEAFF.

V and J are TRBV3-1 and TRBJ1-5; D is undetermined. The CDR3 length is 13 residues. Germline V lookup: CDR1 LGHDT, CDR2 YNNKEL (reference sequence). V was trimmed by 5 bases and J by 4 bases, leaving 9 bases between them. CDR3 amino acids: CASSSRRNQPQHF. In nucleotides, the CDR3 is TGTGCCAGCAGCTCCCGCCGGAATCAGCCCCAGCATTTT.

This rearrangement joins TRBV20-1 to TRBJ1-5; perhaps TRBD1 as D (5 bases). The CDR3 spans 15 residues. In germline, CDR1 is DFQATT, CDR2 SNEGSKA (reference sequence). The V end was cut by 4 bases, the J end by 5 bases, with 18 bases between. CDR3 residues: CSATEDGRGDQPQHF. The CDR3 DNA reads as TGCAGTGCTACTGAGGACGGGAGGGGCGATCAGCCCCAGCATTTT.

This chain connects TRBV7-9 to TRBJ2-7; 8 nucleotides agree with TRBD2. Germline V gene data show CDR1 as SEHNR and CDR2 as FQNEAQ (reference sequence). There are 18 residues in the CDR3. Losses at the gene ends were 4 bases for V and 5 bases for J; bases not matched to a gene: 19. The DNA of the CDR3 is TGTGCCAGCAGCTCCGGCGCACTCCCCGGGAGGGCCTTCCACGAGCAGTACTTC. Its translation: CASSSGALPGRAFHEQYF.

This clonotype was found many times. The CDR3 sequence is CASSLEGQSNQPQHF. The CDR3 DNA is TGCGCCAGCAGCTTGGAAGGACAGAGCAATCAGCCCCAGCATTTT. V is TRBV5-1 and J is TRBJ1-5, with a tentative D call TRBD1 (6 bases). The CDR3 covers 15 residues. V was trimmed by 0 bases and J by 1 base, leaving 8 bases between them. In germline, CDR1 is SGHRS, CDR2 YFSETQ.

A remark on this clonotype: The DNA is left out, because the CDR3 cannot be placed on it with certainty; the CDR3 is given as TCRdb lists it. The CDR3: CASSLWGQGAWGTF. The chain employs TRBV7-9 and TRBJ1-2; TRBD1, the table's D call, was not compared with the DNA. The CDR3 length is 14 residues, termini included. CDR1 and CDR2 (germline): SEHNR, FQNEAQ (reference sequence).

This clonotype was seen a handful of times. The chain employs TRBV7-2 and TRBJ2-2; 8 bases are a match to TRBD1. V shed 5 bases and J 9 bases; nucleotides not matched to a gene: 5. This CDR3 is built from 13 residues. Germline V lookup: CDR1 SGHTA, CDR2 FQGNSA. The CDR3 here is CASSPGQGRELFF. DNA of the CDR3: TGTGCCAGCAGCCCCGGACAGGGCCGGGAGCTGTTTTTT.

V gene TRBV28 combines with J gene TRBJ2-5; 7 nucleotides match TRBD1. Germline V gene data show CDR1 as MDHEN and CDR2 as SYDVKM. J gave up 5 bases and V 6 bases, and 6 bases lay outside the gene matches. The CDR3 has 13 amino acids. The CDR3 DNA is TGTGCCAGCAGAAGACAGGGTGTTGAGACCCAGTACTTC. The encoded protein is CASRRQGVETQYF.

This clonotype was counted a few times. This chain connects TRBV6-2 or TRBV6-3 to TRBJ2-5, with D uncertain. CDR3 size: 12 residues. The V end lost 2 bases, the J end lost 2 bases, and 3 bases lay between the germline ends. Germline assignment: CDR1 MNHEY and CDR2 SVGEGT. CDR3 in amino acids: CASSYEQETQYF. CDR3 sequence (DNA): TGTGCCAGCAGTTACGAACAAGAGACCCAGTACTTC.

The DNA for the CDR3 is TGTGCCACCAGCAGAGATTGGGGCAGAAACTACGAGCAGTACTTC. It specifies CATSRDWGRNYEQYF. V and J are TRBV15 and TRBJ2-7; TRBD1 might be the D (5 bases). The CDR3 covers 15 residues. V shed 0 bases and J shed 3 bases, with 12 bases lying between them. Germline assignment: CDR1 LNHNV and CDR2 YYDKDF (reference sequence).

The V gene is TRBV4-2, the J gene TRBJ2-1; 11 bases are shared with TRBD2. V shed 1 base, J shed 8 bases, and the junction held 7 bases outside the gene matches. Germline V gives CDR1 LGHNA, CDR2 YNFKEQ. There are 16 residues in the CDR3. CDR3 in amino acids: CASSQVSGRATHEQFF. The CDR3 DNA follows: TGTGCCAGCAGCCAAGTTAGCGGGAGGGCCACACATGAGCAGTTCTTC.

This sequence joins TRBV29-1 and TRBJ1-2; D unresolved. Trimming removed 6 bases from V and 5 bases from J, with 13 bases in between. The CDR3 length is 12 residues. Germline V gene data show CDR1 as SQVTM and CDR2 as ANQGSEA. The CDR3 DNA reads as TGCAGCGTGTCCGGGCCCGGTTATGGCTACACCTTC. This encodes CSVSGPGYGYTF.

This clonotype was observed at least ten times. This chain joins TRBV15 and TRBJ1-6; D remains ambiguous. Germline assignment: CDR1 LNHNV and CDR2 YYDKDF (reference sequence). V was clipped by 5 bases and J by 8 bases, with 28 bases between them. The CDR3 is made up of 19 amino acids. The CDR3 DNA reads TGTGCCACCAGCGCCCAGAAGGCGGCACAAACTACCCCTTATTCACCCCTCCACTTT. This translates into CATSAQKAAQTTPYSPLHF.

This clonotype was seen a handful of times. The gene calls are TRBV20-1 and TRBJ2-2; the match to TRBD2 covers 7 bases. The CDR3 spans 14 residues. V trimming: 3 bases; J trimming: 7 bases; junction bases outside the gene matches: 8. Germline V gene data show CDR1 as DFQATT and CDR2 as SNEGSKA (reference sequence). The CDR3 DNA is TGCAGTGCTAGCGGAAAGCGGGATGTCGGGGAGCTGTTTTTT. This codes for CSASGKRDVGELFF.

V gene TRBV20-1 combines with J gene TRBJ2-6; D unclear. Trimming pared 0 bases from V and 2 bases from J, leaving 8 bases between. The CDR3 runs to 15 residues. Germline CDR1 and CDR2: DFQATT and SNEGSKA (reference sequence). The CDR3 reads CSARDRGAGANVLTF. CDR3 DNA sequence: TGCAGTGCTAGAGATCGTGGGGCTGGGGCCAACGTCCTGACTTTC.

This chain connects TRBV29-1 to TRBJ1-4, with 8 bases that match TRBD1. After removal of 4 bases from V and 8 bases from J, the junction contained 9 bases not matched to a gene. Germline V gene lookup returns CDR1 SQVTM and CDR2 ANQGSEA. The CDR3 contains 14 residues. The CDR3 nucleotides read TGCAGCGTTGGCGGACAGGGTTTGGGGGAAAAACTGTTTTTT. Protein: CSVGGQGLGEKLFF.

This clonotype was seen many times. The chain employs TRBV7-9 and TRBJ1-5; D might be TRBD1 (6 bases). Germline CDR1 SEHNR, CDR2 FQNEAQ (reference sequence). The CDR3 loop spans 13 amino acids. V was cut by 5 bases and J by 4 bases, with 9 bases left in between. The CDR3 loop is CASSPQGNQPQHF. For the CDR3, the DNA is TGTGCCAGCAGCCCCCAGGGGAATCAGCCCCAGCATTTT.

About this clonotype: A read error may explain this, as a much larger clone is one base away. This chain links TRBV29-1 with TRBJ1-2; D gene uncertain. Trimming removed 7 bases from V and 6 bases from J, with 15 bases in between. This CDR3 comprises 12 residues. Germline V gives CDR1 SQVTM, CDR2 ANQGSEA. The CDR3, as DNA: TGCAGCGGTCTAGGGAACTCCGATGGCTACACCTTC. Translating it yields CSGLGNSDGYTF.